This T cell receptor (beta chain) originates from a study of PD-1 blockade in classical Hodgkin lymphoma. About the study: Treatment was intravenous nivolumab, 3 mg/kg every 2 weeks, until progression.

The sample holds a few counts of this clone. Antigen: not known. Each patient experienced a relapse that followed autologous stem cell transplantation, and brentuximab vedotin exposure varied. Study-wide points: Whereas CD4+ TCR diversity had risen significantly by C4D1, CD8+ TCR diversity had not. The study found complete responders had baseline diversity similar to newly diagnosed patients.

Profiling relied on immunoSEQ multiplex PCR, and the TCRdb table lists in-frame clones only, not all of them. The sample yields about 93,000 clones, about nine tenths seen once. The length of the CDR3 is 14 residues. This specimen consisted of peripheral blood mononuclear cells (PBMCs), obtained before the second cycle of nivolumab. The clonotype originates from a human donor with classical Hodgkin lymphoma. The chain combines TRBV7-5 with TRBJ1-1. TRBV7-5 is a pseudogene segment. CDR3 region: CVRSSARGNTEAFF. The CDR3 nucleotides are TGTGTCAGAAGCTCCGCCCGGGGGAACACTGAAGCTTTCTTT.